This entry concerns a single T cell receptor beta chain. The V gene lost 5 bases and the J gene lost 3 bases, with 16 bases spanning the gap. The germline CDR1 and CDR2 sequences are SGHAT and FQDESV (reference sequence). The CDR3 length is 15 residues. This sample was included in a study of cytomegalovirus exposure and HLA in healthy donors. About the research overall: Early released data had tens of millions of unique TCRs, all coming from HLA-typed donors.

The PCR had 60 Vbeta and 13 Jbeta primers. The protocol was immunoSEQ multiplex PCR, while the TCRdb copy is restricted to in-frame clones and leaves out a portion. The data contain approximately 150,000 clones, about 77% of them singletons. This chain links TRBV11-1 with TRBJ2-5, with D perhaps TRBD1 (6 bases). This TCR was sampled from a man aged 18 to 29 in good health and CMV-seropositive. The sample consisted of PBMCs. The CDR3 DNA reads TGTGCCAGCAGCGCCCAGGGGTGGCAGAAAGAGACCCAGTACTTC. Translating gives CASSAQGWQKETQYF.